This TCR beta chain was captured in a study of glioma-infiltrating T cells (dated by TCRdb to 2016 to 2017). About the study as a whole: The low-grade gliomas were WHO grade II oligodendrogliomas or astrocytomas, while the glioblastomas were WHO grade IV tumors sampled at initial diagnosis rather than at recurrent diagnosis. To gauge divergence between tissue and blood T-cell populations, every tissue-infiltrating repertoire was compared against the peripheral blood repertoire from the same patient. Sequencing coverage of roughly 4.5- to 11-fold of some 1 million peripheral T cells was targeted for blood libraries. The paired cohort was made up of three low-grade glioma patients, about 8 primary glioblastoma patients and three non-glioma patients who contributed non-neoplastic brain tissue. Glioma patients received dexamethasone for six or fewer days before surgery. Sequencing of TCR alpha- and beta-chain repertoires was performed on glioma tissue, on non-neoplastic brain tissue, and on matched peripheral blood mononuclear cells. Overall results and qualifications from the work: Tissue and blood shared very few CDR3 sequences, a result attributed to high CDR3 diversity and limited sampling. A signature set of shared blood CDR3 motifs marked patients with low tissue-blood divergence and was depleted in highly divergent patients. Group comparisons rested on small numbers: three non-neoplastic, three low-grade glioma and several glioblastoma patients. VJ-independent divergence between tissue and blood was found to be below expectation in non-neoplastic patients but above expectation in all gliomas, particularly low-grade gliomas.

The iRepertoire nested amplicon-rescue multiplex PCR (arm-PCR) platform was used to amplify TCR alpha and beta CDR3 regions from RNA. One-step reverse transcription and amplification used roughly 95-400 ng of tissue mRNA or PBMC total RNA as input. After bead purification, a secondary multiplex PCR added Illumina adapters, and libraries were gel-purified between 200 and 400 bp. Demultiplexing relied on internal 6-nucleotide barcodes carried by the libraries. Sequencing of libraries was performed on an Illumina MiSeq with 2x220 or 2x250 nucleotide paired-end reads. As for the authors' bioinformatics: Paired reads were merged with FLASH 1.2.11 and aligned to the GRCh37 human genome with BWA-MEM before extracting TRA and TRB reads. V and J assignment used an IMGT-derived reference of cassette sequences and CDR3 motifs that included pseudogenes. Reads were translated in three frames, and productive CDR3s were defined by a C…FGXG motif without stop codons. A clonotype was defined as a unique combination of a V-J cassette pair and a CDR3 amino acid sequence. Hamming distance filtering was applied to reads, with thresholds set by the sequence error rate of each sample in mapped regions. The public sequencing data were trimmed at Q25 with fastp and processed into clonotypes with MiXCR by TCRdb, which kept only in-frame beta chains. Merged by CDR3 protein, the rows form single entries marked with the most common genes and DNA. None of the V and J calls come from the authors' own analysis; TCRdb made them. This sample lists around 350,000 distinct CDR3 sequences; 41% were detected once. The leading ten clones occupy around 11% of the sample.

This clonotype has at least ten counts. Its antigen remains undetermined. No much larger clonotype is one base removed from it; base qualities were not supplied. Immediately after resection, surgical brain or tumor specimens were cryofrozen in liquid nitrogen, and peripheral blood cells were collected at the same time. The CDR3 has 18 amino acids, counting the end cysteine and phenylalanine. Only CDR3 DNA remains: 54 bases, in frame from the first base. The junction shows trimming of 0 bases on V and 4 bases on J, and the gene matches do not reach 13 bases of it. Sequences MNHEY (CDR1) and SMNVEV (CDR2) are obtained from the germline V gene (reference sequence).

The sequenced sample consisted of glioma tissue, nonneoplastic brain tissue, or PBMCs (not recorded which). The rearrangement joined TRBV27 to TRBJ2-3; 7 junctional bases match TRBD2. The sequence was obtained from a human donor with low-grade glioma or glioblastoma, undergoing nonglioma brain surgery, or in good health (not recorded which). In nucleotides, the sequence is TGTGCCAGCAGTTTATCTCCTCTACTAGCGCTGTACCCAGATACGCAGTATTTT. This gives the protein CASSLSPLLALYPDTQYF.